These 9 T cell receptor beta chains were all obtained from the same sample, sequenced in a study of blood T cell repertoires in COVID-19. The assay was immunoSEQ multiplex PCR, and TCRdb's table has in-frame clones only and misses some. This sample yields approximately 350,000 clones, of which 88% are seen a single time; around 6.6% belongs to the top ten. The sequenced material came from peripheral blood. The origin of the receptors is a woman between 65 and 79 years old with COVID-19, enrolled during active disease.

This chain uses TRBV4-2 with TRBJ1-1, with a weak D call TRBD1 (5 bases). Germline V gene sequence: CDR1 LGHNA, CDR2 YNFKEQ. CDR3 length equals 18 residues. V was shortened by 0 bases and J by 1 base, with 18 bases between the two germline ends. CDR3 nucleotide sequence: TGTGCCAGCAGCCAAGATCGCGCCCTCGGGGGTCAGAACACTGAAGCTTTCTTT. Translation: CASSQDRALGGQNTEAFF.

The chain joins TRBV28 to TRBJ2-3; 8 bases agree with TRBD2. The germline CDR1 and CDR2 sequences are MDHEN and SYDVKM. Germline trimming cut 10 bases from V and 0 bases from J; bases unmatched to any gene: 6. CDR3 size: 14 residues. The DNA of the CDR3 is TGTGCCATCAGGCGGGGGGTGAGCACAGATACGCAGTATTTT. It yields the protein CAIRRGVSTDTQYF.

The chain couples TRBV9 to TRBJ2-2, with TRBD2 matching over 7 bases. CDR1 and CDR2 from the germline V gene are SGDLS and YYNGEE. CDR3 length equals 18 residues. V gave up 2 bases and J gave up 3 bases; unmatched junction bases: 13. The CDR3 DNA reads as TGTGCCAGCAGCGTCGCCCTGGGGCTAGCGGTCTACACCGGGGAGCTGTTTTTT. Its protein product is CASSVALGLAVYTGELFF.

This clone was picked up a small number of times. V is TRBV30 and J is TRBJ1-3; D might be TRBD1 (6 bases). The V gene's germline CDR1 is GTSNPN and CDR2 SVGIG (reference sequence). Trimming took 2 bases from V and 4 from J, leaving 12 bases between them. The CDR3 totals 14 residues. Written as DNA, the CDR3 is TGTGCCTGGAGTACAGGGACACAGGGAAACACCATATATTTT. Protein: CAWSTGTQGNTIYF.

This chain joins TRBV9 and TRBJ2-3, with 9 bases fitting TRBD2. This CDR3 spans 16 amino acids. The germline V gene encodes CDR1 SGDLS and CDR2 YYNGEE. V gave up 0 bases and J gave up 2 bases; unmatched junction bases: 4. The CDR3 protein is CASSVELAGITDTQYF. The CDR3 coding sequence is TGTGCCAGCAGCGTAGAACTAGCGGGTATCACAGATACGCAGTATTTT.

The rearrangement links TRBV19 to TRBJ2-5; D remains ambiguous. The CDR3 loop spans 13 amino acids. In germline, CDR1 is LNHDA, CDR2 SQIVND (reference sequence). V dropped 3 bases and J dropped 2 bases, with 7 bases sitting between them. CDR3 residues: CASSMLRQETQYF. CDR3 DNA: TGTGCCAGTAGTATGCTGAGGCAAGAGACCCAGTACTTC.

V gene TRBV3-1 (or the pseudogene TRBV3-2) combines with J gene TRBJ1-3; D is ambiguous. The V end lost 0 bases, the J end lost 8 bases, and 8 bases lay between the germline ends. This CDR3 comprises 13 residues. Germline V lookup: CDR1 LGHDT, CDR2 YNNKEL (reference sequence). The CDR3 here is CASSQDRGYTIYF. CDR3 nucleotides: TGTGCCAGCAGCCAAGATCGGGGATACACCATATATTTT.

V and J are TRBV1 and TRBJ1-5; the D call of TRBD1 is as the table states it, not checked on the DNA. TRBV1 is marked as a pseudogene. The length of the CDR3 is 14 residues. The CDR3 DNA is TGCACCAGCAGCCGAGGACAAACTGCTCAGCCCCAGCATTTT. Translating gives CTSSRGQTAQPQHF.

This clone is a singleton in its sample. The rearrangement uses TRBV6-4 and TRBJ1-6, with 8 bases aligning to TRBD1. J lost 10 bases, V lost 4 bases, and 6 bases had no gene match. The germline gives CDR1 MRHNA, CDR2 SNTAGT. This CDR3 spans 14 amino acids. The CDR3 sequence is CASSGGTGGSPLHF. The CDR3 coding sequence is TGTGCCAGCAGTGGGGGGACAGGAGGATCACCCCTCCACTTT.